This entry lists 25 T cell receptor beta chains sequenced from one sample in a study of regulatory T cells in long-lasting Graves disease (dated by TCRdb to about 2021). The receptor library was made with multiplex PCR. Sequenced on an Illumina HiSeq 4000. iRepertoire HTBI primers and Arm-PCR amplification of CDR3 regions were used to construct TCR beta libraries. TCRdb itself trimmed the public reads at Q25 with fastp, ran MiXCR and retained productive beta chains. Each entry is one CDR3 protein sequence, shown with its most common DNA and genes. This sample gives around 480,000 distinct CDR3 sequences in total; more than 15% of them show up just once. Roughly 25% of the sample lies in the top ten. In light of the paper, this sample's time point label describes: newly diagnosed GD, antithyroid drugs for less than 3 months. For both TCR sequencing and RNA sequencing, RNA was extracted from PBMCs in TRIzol.

Separately, the same data were catalogued under a study of T cells in Graves' hyperthyroidism and ophthalmopathy.

Material: peripheral blood mononuclear cells (PBMCs), obtained at new diagnosis, from a patient treated with antithyroid drugs. These receptors were collected from a woman aged 35-65 years with Graves disease. Donor details come from another sample of the same person, matched by shared clones.

The chain links TRBV5-5 to TRBJ2-7; the D is unclear. V was trimmed by 3 bases and J by 4 bases, leaving 14 bases between them. Germline CDR1 is SGHKS and CDR2 is YYEKEE (reference sequence). The CDR3 length is 14 residues. The CDR3 sequence is CASSYTGPPYEQYF. The CDR3, as DNA: TGTGCCAGCAGCTACACCGGGCCGCCTTACGAGCAGTACTTC.

This sequence joins TRBV12-3 or TRBV12-4 and TRBJ2-7; a weak D match, TRBD1 (5 bases). V was trimmed by 7 bases and J by 2 bases, leaving 24 bases between them. The CDR3 loop spans 17 amino acids. DNA of the CDR3: TGTGCCAGCATCCCTGGCTCCGGGCAGGGTTTACCCTACGAGCAGTACTTC. Its protein is CASIPGSGQGLPYEQYF.

This clonotype was seen repeatedly, ten times or more. The chain is built from TRBV3-1 and TRBJ2-7; 7 bases are shared with TRBD2. With V trimmed by 4 bases and J by 3 bases, 3 bases remained unmatched. The CDR3 spans 13 residues. Looked up from germline, CDR1 is LGHDT and CDR2 is YNNKEL (reference sequence). The CDR3 sequence: CASSRSGGYEQYF. Here the CDR3 DNA reads TGTGCCAGCAGCCGTTCGGGGGGCTACGAGCAGTACTTC.

In DNA, the CDR3 is TGTGCCACCAGCAGAGAGGACAGGGGCAACATGAACACTGAAGCTTTCTTT. Its protein is CATSREDRGNMNTEAFF. The J gene is TRBJ1-1, the V gene TRBV15; 9 nucleotides agree with TRBD1. Germline values: CDR1 LNHNV, CDR2 YYDKDF (reference sequence). This CDR3 region has 17 residues. V gave up 0 bases and J gave up 0 bases; unmatched junction bases: 5. Filled out from reference TRBV15 and TRBJ1-1, the complete variable domain reads DAMVIQNPRYQVTQFGKPVTLSCSQTLNHNVMYWYQQKSSQAPKLLFHYYDKDFNNEADTPDNFQSRRPNTSFCFLDIRSPGLGDTAMYLCATSREDRGNMNTEAFFGQGTRLTVV.

This clonotype has ten or more counts. Written as DNA, the CDR3 is TGTGCCTGGAGTTTAGGGCCTCTCCTTGCCTATGGCTACACCTTC. It translates to CAWSLGPLLAYGYTF. The chain carries TRBV30 and TRBJ1-2; D is ambiguous. Germline loops: CDR1 GTSNPN, CDR2 SVGIG (reference sequence). Trimming removed 2 bases from V and 4 bases from J, with 17 bases in between. The CDR3 contains 15 residues.

The chain is built from TRBV28 and TRBJ1-1; D not certain. With 3 bases removed from V and 6 bases from J, the gap between germline ends came to 14 bases. CDR3 size: 14 residues. Germline V gene lookup returns CDR1 MDHEN and CDR2 SYDVKM. The CDR3 loop reads CASSFFAGFAEAFF. In DNA form, the CDR3 reads TGTGCCAGCAGTTTTTTTGCGGGGTTTGCTGAAGCTTTCTTT.

This clonotype was detected ten times or more. The V call is TRBV7-3, the J call TRBJ2-3; the match to TRBD1 covers 10 bases. The J segment lost 1 base and the V segment lost 5 bases, leaving 6 bases of the junction unmatched. The CDR3 extends over 16 amino acids. Germline V gene lookup returns CDR1 SGHTA and CDR2 FQGTGA. The CDR3 DNA is TGTGCCAGCAGCCTAATGGGGACAGGGGGCACAGATACGCAGTATTTT. It translates to CASSLMGTGGTDTQYF.

The chain combines TRBV18 with TRBJ1-1; possibly TRBD1 for D (6 bases). Deletions cut 3 bases from V and 11 bases from J, with 25 bases between. This CDR3 region has 16 residues. Germline V lookup: CDR1 KGHSH, CDR2 LQKENI. The CDR3 sequence is CASSPLFIGGAGEAFF. The DNA of the CDR3 is TGTGCCAGCTCACCCTTATTCATTGGGGGGGCCGGAGAGGCTTTCTTT.

The sample holds one count of this clonotype. The gene calls are TRBV14 and TRBJ2-6; D may match TRBD1 or TRBD2 (5 bases each). This CDR3 spans 16 amino acids. Germline V gene lookup returns CDR1 SGHDN and CDR2 FVKESK. V was cut by 4 bases and J by 2 bases, with 12 bases left in between. The CDR3, as DNA: TGTGCCAGCAGCCCGGGGCCAATAACTGGGGCCAACGTCCTGACTTTC. This codes for CASSPGPITGANVLTF.

The V and J genes are TRBV9 and TRBJ1-6; D might be TRBD1 (6 bases). V gave up 0 bases and J gave up 5 bases, with 9 bases separating them. Germline values: CDR1 SGDLS, CDR2 YYNGEE. The CDR3 loop spans 15 amino acids. The CDR3, as DNA: TGTGCCAGCAGCGTAGCAGGGGCGGATAATTCACCCCTCCACTTT. It translates to CASSVAGADNSPLHF.

This clonotype was recorded many times. This CDR3 reads CASSYSTSAGATEAFF. The DNA for the CDR3 is TGTGCCAGCAGTTACTCGACCTCGGCAGGGGCCACTGAAGCTTTCTTT. The rearrangement uses TRBV6-6 and TRBJ1-1, with D possibly being TRBD1 (6 bases). This CDR3 is 16 amino acids long. V dropped 0 bases and J dropped 4 bases, with 15 bases sitting between them. Germline CDR1 reads MNHNY; CDR2 reads SVGAGI (reference sequence).

V usage is TRBV29-1 and J usage is TRBJ1-4, with 7 bases matching TRBD1. V lost 5 bases to trimming and J lost 7 bases; unmatched junction nucleotides: 10. The CDR3 totals 14 residues. The germline gives CDR1 SQVTM, CDR2 ANQGSEA. CDR3 in DNA: TGCAGCGTTTCCCGACAGGGTTCGGGTGAAAAACTGTTTTTT. Its protein product is CSVSRQGSGEKLFF.

The chain uses TRBV3-1 and TRBJ1-1; D unresolved. Germline CDR1 LGHDT, CDR2 YNNKEL (reference sequence). CDR3 size: 15 residues. V was clipped by 4 bases and J by 2 bases, with 14 bases between them. The CDR3 DNA sequence: TGTGCCAGCAGCCTTGATGGACGGACCAACACTGAAGCTTTCTTT. Its protein product is CASSLDGRTNTEAFF.

The table lists this clonotype with a few counts. The V and J genes are TRBV12-3 or TRBV12-4 and TRBJ2-5, with D tentatively TRBD1 (6 bases). There are 14 residues in the CDR3. The ends were cut back, 7 bases at V and 2 bases at J, with 14 bases in the middle. The CDR3, as DNA: TGTGCCAGCATCGCACAGGGAAGTCAAGAGACCCAGTACTTC. Residues: CASIAQGSQETQYF.

This clonotype was picked up a small number of times. The chain is built from TRBV9 and TRBJ2-7; D is undetermined. CDR1 is SGDLS and CDR2 is YYNGEE in the germline V gene. This CDR3 is 14 amino acids long. Trimming pared 0 bases from V and 3 bases from J, leaving 10 bases between. The CDR3 nucleotides read TGTGCCAGCAGCGTAGGGCCAGAGGACTACGAGCAGTACTTC. It encodes CASSVGPEDYEQYF.

The gene calls are TRBV14 and TRBJ1-3; D not resolved. This CDR3 region has 14 residues. The ends were cut back, 4 bases at V and 0 bases at J, with 7 bases in the middle. The germline V gene has CDR1 SGHDN and CDR2 FVKESK. The CDR3 sequence: CASSRGNSGNTIYF. CDR3 coding DNA: TGTGCCAGCAGCCGAGGGAACTCTGGAAACACCATATATTTT.

About this clonotype: The junction differs from germline at one of its ends, possibly a read error. The chain recombines TRBV7-9 with TRBJ1-5; D is ambiguous. In germline, CDR1 is SEHNR, CDR2 FQNEAQ (reference sequence). CDR3 size: 15 residues. This CDR3 reads CASSLSGQRDQPQRF. The CDR3 coding sequence is TGTGCCAGCAGCTTATCCGGCCAGAGGGATCAGCCCCAGCGTTTT.

The table lists this clonotype with many counts. The chain uses TRBV7-2 and TRBJ2-7; D is undetermined. V was shortened by 2 bases and J by 4 bases, with 6 bases between the two germline ends. This CDR3 has 12 amino acids. Germline loops: CDR1 SGHTA, CDR2 FQGNSA. The CDR3 bases are TGTGCCAGCAGCTTAACCCCGTACGAGCAGTACTTC. Protein product: CASSLTPYEQYF.

The rearrangement uses TRBV7-9 and TRBJ1-4, with TRBD1 matching 9 bases. Germline trimming cut 2 bases from V and 7 bases from J; bases unmatched to any gene: 2. Germline V gene data show CDR1 as SEHNR and CDR2 as FQNEAQ (reference sequence). The CDR3 runs to 14 residues. CDR3 in amino acids: CASSLTGQGEKLFF. For the CDR3, the DNA is TGTGCCAGCAGCTTAACGGGACAGGGTGAAAAACTGTTTTTT.

This clonotype was recorded at least ten times. The chain has TRBV20-1 and TRBJ1-2, with 9 bases matching TRBD1. The trim removed 0 bases at V and 2 bases at J, leaving 4 bases unmatched. The CDR3 has 15 residues. The germline gives CDR1 DFQATT, CDR2 SNEGSKA (reference sequence). In DNA, the CDR3 is TGCAGTGCTAGAGATATGGGACAGGGCAACTATGGCTACACCTTC. It encodes CSARDMGQGNYGYTF.

This clonotype was seen only a few times. V gene TRBV5-6 combines with J gene TRBJ2-7; D is undetermined. Trimming stripped 3 bases from V and 6 bases from J, with 25 bases between. Germline V gene sequence: CDR1 SGHDT, CDR2 YYEEEE. The CDR3 contains 17 residues. The CDR3 protein is CASSYPDLRSSVGEQYF. The CDR3 DNA follows: TGTGCCAGCAGCTACCCGGATCTCCGGTCCTCGGTGGGCGAGCAGTACTTC. The complete variable domain, with remaining parts taken from reference TRBV5-6 and TRBJ2-7, reads DAGVTQSPTHLIKTRGQQVTLRCSPKSGHDTVSWYQQALGQGPQFIFQYYEEEERQRGNFPDRFSGHQFPNYSSELNVNALLLGDSALYLCASSYPDLRSSVGEQYFGPGTRLTVT.

This clonotype occurred once. An end of the junction differs from the germline gene, which may be a read error. This chain connects TRBV4-1 to TRBJ2-1; the D is unclear. In germline, CDR1 is MGHRA, CDR2 YSYEKL. The CDR3 extends over 16 amino acids. The CDR3 DNA reads as TGCGCCAGCAGCCAAGATTGGGGTGCAGTCAGGAATGAGCAGCTCTTC. Protein product: CASSQDWGAVRNEQLF.

This clonotype was seen a handful of times. The chain employs TRBV7-2 and TRBJ2-1, with D perhaps TRBD1 (6 bases). Germline CDR1 reads SGHTA; CDR2 reads FQGNSA. The CDR3 sequence is 15 residues long. The ends were cut back, 4 bases at V and 4 bases at J, with 14 bases in the middle. The CDR3 DNA reads TGTGCCAGCAGCTCCCACAGGGCGACATACAATGAGCAGTTCTTC. Its translation: CASSSHRATYNEQFF.

This clonotype was detected ten times or more. The V gene is TRBV27, the J gene TRBJ2-3; TRBD2 matches 9 bases. Germline loops: CDR1 MNHEY, CDR2 SMNVEV (reference sequence). CDR3 length: 15 amino acids. V was clipped by 4 bases and J by 5 bases; unmatched bases: 7. The DNA of the CDR3 is TGTGCCAGCAGTTCCCCGGGACTAGCAGGAGATACGCAGTATTTT. It is translated as CASSSPGLAGDTQYF.

This clonotype showed up many times. The chain is built from TRBV4-1 and TRBJ2-5; D may be TRBD2 (5 bases). The CDR3 has 14 residues. Trimming took off 2 bases at V and 3 bases at J, with 10 bases between the two ends. CDR1 is MGHRA, CDR2 YSYEKL, per germline. The CDR3 spells CASSQPTRKETQYF. CDR3 DNA: TGCGCCAGCAGCCAACCTACTAGGAAAGAGACCCAGTACTTC.